The T cell receptor beta chain under discussion was sequenced for a study of regulatory T cells in long-lasting Graves disease (dated by TCRdb to the early 2020s). About the full investigation: In the newly diagnosed Graves' disease group, patients had been taking antithyroid drugs for less than 3 months. Patients with persistent Graves' disease were compared with patients with newly diagnosed Graves' disease using TCR sequencing and RNA sequencing of peripheral blood. The study was conducted in China and was registered as a clinical trial. A total of roughly 35 samples were covered by TCR sequencing, comprising approximately 13 persistent and 20 or so newly diagnosed Graves' disease patients.

The investigation overall reported the following: Preferential use of TRBV28, TRBJ1-2 and TRBJ2-5 was observed in persistent disease, whereas TRBV20-1 and TRBJ2-1 were favored in newly diagnosed disease. The small sample size was acknowledged by the authors as a limitation that may reduce accuracy. Patients with persistent disease shared more public clonotypes (approximately 2,500) than newly diagnosed patients did (more than 900). Compared with newly diagnosed patients, patients with persistent Graves' disease had lower TCR Shannon entropy and fewer highly expanded clones, which suggests clonal expansion. Sequencing and analysis were limited to the TCR beta chain. The study examined only peripheral blood because the primary lesion, thyroid tissue, could not be accessed.

Library generation was performed with multiplex PCR. TCRdb shows the sequencer as Illumina HiSeq 4000. iRepertoire HTBI primers and Arm-PCR amplification of CDR3 regions were used to construct TCR beta libraries. Before sequencing, the PCR products went through gel purification. In the authors' own workflow: Gene usage analysis of CDR3 amino acid clonotypes used the 55 to 80 TRBV and approximately 13 TRBJ segments found across samples. COPE and FqMerger were used to merge filtered high-quality paired reads into contigs. BLAST was used to align contigs to IMGT TRBV, TRBD and TRBJ reference genes, and CDR3 was defined according to IMGT. Clonotypes above 0.1% frequency were classified as highly expanded clones. Shannon entropy served as the measure of repertoire diversity, while the Gini coefficient captured V-J evenness. A clonotype found in more than one individual was treated as public. TCRdb redid the processing of the public reads, applying fastp at Q25 and MiXCR, and retained in-frame beta chains. Rows matching on CDR3 protein sequence are summarized as one entry with the most common DNA and genes. The V and J calls, along with clone size, are taken from TCRdb and not from the paper's own processing. In this sample the table shows around 450,000 distinct CDR3 sequences, 15% of which occur a single time. The ten largest clones represent about 8% of the sample.

For this chain, trimming is 0 bases at the V end and 5 bases at the J end, and the number of junction bases without a gene match is 6. The CDR3, from cysteine to phenylalanine, totals 16 residues. Just the 48-base CDR3 DNA is kept, in frame starting at base 1. Via the germline V gene, CDR1 is MDHEN and CDR2 SYDVKM. This clonotype was seen only a few times. This clone's antigen is unknown. No much larger clone is present one base from it, and per-base qualities are unavailable. Sample time point, as interpreted from the label and publication: newly diagnosed GD, antithyroid drugs for less than 3 months. RNA was extracted from PBMCs in TRIzol for both TCR sequencing and RNA sequencing. The diagnosis of Graves' disease followed American Thyroid Association guidelines. The patients came from an endocrinology department in Xi'an, China. From each patient, approximately 10 milliliters of peripheral blood was collected into an EDTA anticoagulant tube. Ficoll Paque Plus density gradient separation was used to isolate PBMCs, and no further T cell sorting was performed. RNA quality was checked with an Agilent 2100 Bioanalyzer and agarose gel, and concentration with a NanoDrop 2000.

The sample was also linked to a second study, of T cells in Graves' hyperthyroidism and ophthalmopathy. The second study's paper adds: Graves' hyperthyroidism was defined as stable when no progression to ophthalmopathy occurred over 18 months of follow-up. The hyperthyroidism patients were between 18 and 65 years old and newly diagnosed, with a disease duration of less than 2 months. The study excluded patients with uncontrolled infections, other autoimmune diseases, pregnancy or lactation. Clinical symptoms, serum thyroxine and TRAb, thyroid ultrasound, and orbital computed tomography formed the basis for the diagnoses. The first round of RT-PCR for the TCR CDR3 was performed with the HTBI primer set and the Qiagen OneStep RT-PCR kit. Blood samples also contained most of the expanded thyroid clonotypes (frequency above 0.001), which suggests that blood repertoires may reflect thyroid immune responses. A 13 V-J signature model separated ophthalmopathy from stable hyperthyroidism, with approximately 86% sensitivity and just under 84% specificity in cross-validation and 80%/75% in testing. In validation, the model predicted progression to ophthalmopathy with roughly 70% sensitivity and 72% to 75% specificity, a median of 6.5 months before onset. A discovery cohort of about a hundred patients, 43 with Graves' ophthalmopathy and approximately 57 with stable Graves' hyperthyroidism, was used to find distinguishing TCR V-J signatures. An independent validation cohort of around 19 hyperthyroidism patients and 17 patients who later progressed to ophthalmopathy tested prospective prediction of ophthalmopathy. The 100 or so discovery patients were randomly split 7:3 into training and test sets. Thyroid tissue and blood T-cell repertoires from roughly 6 Graves' hyperthyroidism patients were also compared in the study. After sampling, hyperthyroidism patients received methimazole starting at 30 mg daily, and ophthalmopathy patients received high-dose intravenous methylprednisolone. Libraries were constructed in a second round of multiplex PCR, after which size selection and purification were carried out. Paired-end sequencing of the libraries was performed with 100 bp reads on an Illumina HiSeq2000. SOAPnuke was used to process the raw data, throwing out any read that contained adapters or uncalled bases, had a mean Phred below 15, or lacked an exact constant-primer or identifier match. High-quality paired reads were merged with COPE v1.2.5, and unique nucleotide sequences were defined as clonotypes. MiTCR v1.1 was used to align the clonotypes against IMGT TRBV, TRBD and TRBJ reference segments. Analysis was restricted to V-J combinations with a frequency above 0.0001, which covered roughly 99% of repertoires. A TCS score was defined as the ratio between F50 (clonal expansion) and ExV (chaos), using BLOSUM62-based TCRdist between CDR3 peptides within each V-J. Welch's t-statistics and random forest reduced several hundred V-J features to 10 to 15, which were used in a naive Bayes classifier (R e1071). No statistical method was used to set the sample size in advance, and investigators knew the group allocation. According to the paper, TCR Vbeta CDR3 sequencing was carried out on over 130 peripheral blood samples, which came from around 43 ophthalmopathy, around 75 hyperthyroidism and roughly 17 progressor patients.

The sample consisted of peripheral blood mononuclear cells (PBMCs), taken at new diagnosis, from a patient treated with antithyroid drugs. The TCR originated in a middle-aged woman with Graves disease. Donor details come from another sample of the same person, matched by shared clones. The rearranged chain carries TRBV28 and TRBJ2-5; TRBD1 matches 10 bases in the middle. The DNA sequence follows: TGTGCCAGCAGTTTATGGACCGGGACAGGGGCCGAGACCCAGTACTTC. Translated, this gives CASSLWTGTGAETQYF.